This T cell receptor beta chain was retrieved from a study of T cells after yellow fever vaccination. Looking at the study overall: Fractions with few cells were prepared using SMART-Seq v4 Ultra Low Input. Study conclusions and caveats: Re-detected after boosting: most primary clones, 95% to 98% of CD4 and roughly 90% of CD8.

This clonotype showed up just a few times. Its antigen is as yet unknown. Universal primer sites and UMIs were introduced during 5'RACE template-switching synthesis of TCR cDNA. MiXCR, run by TCRdb on the 5' RACE reads, gives a single entry per CDR3 protein. Of about 370,000 distinct CDR3 sequences listed, roughly 10% are singletons. CDR1 SGHKS and CDR2 YYEKEE come from the germline V gene (reference sequence). The CDR3 is 16 amino acids. Trimming took off 1 base at V and 1 base at J, with 12 bases between the two ends. The sample here was PBMCs, taken on the day of the first yellow fever vaccination. The V gene is TRBV5-5, the J gene TRBJ2-1; no clear D. This sequence originates from a man between 18 and 29 years old who received the YFV17D yellow fever vaccine. The CDR3 nucleotides are TGTGCCAGCAGCTTGAATTCGGTATCTTCCTACAATGAGCAGTTCTTC. It encodes CASSLNSVSSYNEQFF.